The sequence of this T cell receptor beta chain was determined in a study of blood T cell repertoires in COVID-19. Study as a whole: Both acute and convalescent COVID-19 samples were obtained from the United States, Italy and Spain. Sources were T cells, B-cell-depleted T cells, or PBMCs; the material itself was cDNA or gDNA.

From germline, CDR1 is KGHSH and CDR2 LQKENI. The junction had 3 bases not matched to a gene; V was cut back by 3 bases and J by 2 bases. The CDR3 has 14 amino acids. Authors' processing steps: Researchers report that nucleated cell counts were estimated from reference gene primer amplification. Data came from immunoSEQ multiplex PCR; TCRdb stores just in-frame clones and leaves some out. V and J calls plus clone size are reproduced from that table; the DNA served to infer D and trimming. The table has about 75,000 clones, about nine tenths seen once; the top ten hold 5% to 8%. The receptor was isolated from a woman in her forties or fifties with acute or convalescent COVID-19. The rearrangement joins TRBV18 to TRBJ2-5; TRBD2 aligns across 7 bases. The sequenced sample was peripheral blood. DNA of the CDR3: TGTGCCAGCTCACCTCCTAGCGGACAAGAGACCCAGTACTTC. Protein sequence: CASSPPSGQETQYF.